The rows below give T cell receptor beta chains drawn from one sample of a study of shared clonotypes between healthy human individuals. The data were produced by immunoSEQ multiplex PCR, yet TCRdb's version contains in-frame clones alone and is incomplete. The sample records about 2.5 million clones, less than 95% being singletons. The sequencing input was naive CD4+ T cells from PBMCs. All receptors come from a young man in good health. Some clones in this sample may be carry-over from other donors' samples. CDR3s include the opening cysteine and the closing phenylalanine or tryptophan. Fields, in order: J gene, clone size, V gene, D gene, CDR3 DNA, CDR3 protein. D genes are given only for firm matches. Clone size is shown for a subset of rows, as once, few, many or a class of expanded clone.

J: TRBJ2-7; size: -; V: TRBV19; D: TRBD2; DNA: TGTGCCAGTAGTTTGGCGGGGGTATTGTACGAGCAGTACTTC; CDR3: CASSLAGVLYEQYF
J: TRBJ2-5; size: -; V: TRBV5-1; D: TRBD2; DNA: TGCGCCAGCGGCCGAAATAGCGGGAGTCACCAAGAGACCCAGTACTTC; CDR3: CASGRNSGSHQETQYF
J: TRBJ1-1; size: once; V: TRBV6-5; D: -; DNA: TGTGCCAGCACCTACGGAGGGATGAACACTGAAGCTTTCTTT; CDR3: CASTYGGMNTEAFF
J: TRBJ2-5; size: -; V: TRBV6-5; D: TRBD2; DNA: TGTGCCAGCAGTTACTCGTCCCTTCGGGGGGGGGAGACCCAGTACTTC; CDR3: CASSYSSLRGGETQYF
J: TRBJ1-5; size: -; V: TRBV2; D: -; DNA: TGTGCCAGCACTGAAACAGTAGGGACACTGGGGTATCAGCCCCAGCATTTT; CDR3: CASTETVGTLGYQPQHF
J: TRBJ2-1; size: -; V: TRBV2; D: -; DNA: TGTGCCAGCGGCCCTTTTGATGAGCAGTTCTTC; CDR3: CASGPFDEQFF
J: TRBJ1-3; size: -; V: TRBV18; D: TRBD1; DNA: TGTGCCAGCTCACCAACCGCGACAGGGAATGGAAACACCATATATTTT; CDR3: CASSPTATGNGNTIYF
J: TRBJ2-7; size: -; V: TRBV27; D: -; DNA: TGTGCCAGCAGTAGGCAGGGAATTTGGTCCGAGCAGTACTTC; CDR3: CASSRQGIWSEQYF
J: TRBJ2-5; size: -; V: TRBV7-2; D: TRBD2; DNA: TGTGCCAGCAGCTTAAGATCTAGCGGGGTACAAGAGACCCAGTACTTC; CDR3: CASSLRSSGVQETQYF
J: TRBJ2-5; size: once; V: TRBV4-3; D: -; DNA: TGCGCCAGCAGCCGGTCGTCAGGGACGGAGACCCAGTACTTC; CDR3: CASSRSSGTETQYF
J: TRBJ1-5; size: -; V: TRBV6-5; D: -; DNA: TGTGCCACCAAGCTACAGGGAGGTAATCAGCCCCAGCATTTT; CDR3: CATKLQGGNQPQHF
J: TRBJ2-3; size: -; V: TRBV11-3; D: TRBD2; DNA: TGTGCCAGCACTAGCGGGGGGGCTTATACGCAGTATTTT; CDR3: CASTSGGAYTQYF
J: TRBJ2-3; size: -; V: TRBV30; D: TRBD2; DNA: TGTGCCTGGAGTGGAGGCGGGAGTGGCGCAGATACGCAGTATTTT; CDR3: CAWSGGGSGADTQYF
J: TRBJ1-4; size: -; V: TRBV27; D: -; DNA: TGTGCCAGCAGTTGGAGGACTGGGGAAAAACTGTTTTTT; CDR3: CASSWRTGEKLFF
J: TRBJ1-3; size: -; V: TRBV5-1; D: TRBD1; DNA: TGCGCCAGCAGCTTGACCGGGACAGGAGGAAACACCATATATTTT; CDR3: CASSLTGTGGNTIYF
J: TRBJ1-2; size: -; V: TRBV6-5; D: -; DNA: TGTGCCAGCAGCTTTCGAGGGACGGGAGGCTACACCTTC; CDR3: CASSFRGTGGYTF
J: TRBJ2-5; size: once; V: TRBV7-3; D: -; DNA: TGTGCCAGCAGCTTAACTCGACAAGAGACCCAGTACTTC; CDR3: CASSLTRQETQYF
J: TRBJ2-7; size: -; V: TRBV14; D: -; DNA: TGTGCCAGCAGCCGCACCCGGGCCTCCTACGAGCAGTACTTC; CDR3: CASSRTRASYEQYF
J: TRBJ2-1; size: once; V: TRBV7-8; D: -; DNA: TGTGCCAGCAGCTCCACTCCGGATTACAATGAGCAGTTCTTC; CDR3: CASSSTPDYNEQFF
J: TRBJ1-1; size: -; V: TRBV6-1; D: -; DNA: TGTGCCAGCAGTGGCGGTCCAAACACTGAAGCTTTCTTT; CDR3: CASSGGPNTEAFF
J: TRBJ1-6; size: -; V: TRBV28; D: TRBD1; DNA: TGTGCCAGCAGTACACGGGACAGGTCTTTTTTAGCCCTCCACTTT; CDR3: CASSTRDRSFLALHF
J: TRBJ2-7; size: -; V: TRBV20-1; D: -; DNA: TGCAGTGCTCCTCGAGGGCGTGAGCAGTACTTC; CDR3: CSAPRGREQYF
J: TRBJ1-5; size: -; V: TRBV2; D: TRBD1; DNA: TGTGCCAGCAGTCGGATTCAGGGGGCGGGCAATCAGCCCCAGCATTTT; CDR3: CASSRIQGAGNQPQHF
J: TRBJ1-1; size: -; V: TRBV27; D: TRBD1; DNA: TGTGCCAGCAGTCCAAGGGGAGGGGGCGGTGGCTCTGAAGCTTTCTTT; CDR3: CASSPRGGGGGSEAFF
J: TRBJ1-1; size: once; V: TRBV2; D: -; DNA: TGTGCCAGCAGTGACAGGACGAACACTGAAGCTTTCTTT; CDR3: CASSDRTNTEAFF
J: TRBJ2-7; size: -; V: TRBV11-2; D: -; DNA: TGTGCCAGCAGCTTTACGTTGTGGTACGAGCAGTACTTC; CDR3: CASSFTLWYEQYF
J: TRBJ2-7; size: -; V: TRBV7-2; D: TRBD2; DNA: TGTGCCAGCAGCTTAGTCCCTAGCGGGATCGAGCAGTACTTC; CDR3: CASSLVPSGIEQYF
J: TRBJ2-1; size: -; V: TRBV28; D: -; DNA: TGTGCCAGCAGCCCCTCCGGGGGTTACAATGAGCAGTTCTTC; CDR3: CASSPSGGYNEQFF
J: TRBJ1-5; size: -; V: TRBV7-9; D: -; DNA: TGTGCCAGCAGCTTAGGGGGGCAGCCCCAGCATTTT; CDR3: CASSLGGQPQHF
J: TRBJ2-1; size: -; V: TRBV5-1; D: -; DNA: TGCGCCAGCAGCGGGGACTATTGGGGGGCGGGTAATGAGCAGTTCTTC; CDR3: CASSGDYWGAGNEQFF
J: TRBJ2-5; size: -; V: TRBV27; D: -; DNA: TGTGCCAGCAGCAAGAGAAGACAAGAGACCCAGTACTTC; CDR3: CASSKRRQETQYF
J: TRBJ1-5; size: -; V: TRBV7-9; D: -; DNA: TGTGCCAGCAGCTCCGCGACCTATCAGCCCCAGCATTTT; CDR3: CASSSATYQPQHF
J: TRBJ2-2; size: -; V: TRBV2; D: -; DNA: TGTGCCAGCAGACAGGGTTTAAACACCGGGGAGCTGTTTTTT; CDR3: CASRQGLNTGELFF
J: TRBJ1-1; size: -; V: TRBV28; D: -; DNA: TGTGCCAGCAAAATCCCCGCGAACACTGAAGCTTTCTTT; CDR3: CASKIPANTEAFF
J: TRBJ1-5; size: -; V: TRBV7-8; D: -; DNA: TGTGCCAGCAGCTTAGTGGGGGGCTATAGCAATCAGCCCCAGCATTTT; CDR3: CASSLVGGYSNQPQHF
J: TRBJ2-1; size: -; V: TRBV28; D: TRBD2; DNA: TGTGCCAGCAGTTTATGGGCTAGCGGGAGCCATGAGCAGTTCTTC; CDR3: CASSLWASGSHEQFF
J: TRBJ2-7; size: -; V: TRBV4-2; D: -; DNA: TGTGCCAGCAGCCTAGAAGAGAGGGGTGAGCAGTACTTC; CDR3: CASSLEERGEQYF
J: TRBJ2-1; size: -; V: TRBV6-1; D: -; DNA: TGTGCCAGCAGTGAAGGGGCCGCCCAAATGATCTTC; CDR3: CASSEGAAQMIF
J: TRBJ1-6; size: -; V: TRBV5-4; D: -; DNA: TGTGCCAGCAGTCGCCCGGGACATGATAATTCACCCCTCCACTTT; CDR3: CASSRPGHDNSPLHF
J: TRBJ1-1; size: -; V: TRBV18; D: -; DNA: TGTGCCAGCTCACTTACAGGGTTGGTGGGGGTCACTGAAGCTTTCTTT; CDR3: CASSLTGLVGVTEAFF
J: TRBJ1-2; size: -; V: TRBV6-1; D: -; DNA: TGTGCCAGCAGTGAAGGGGGGCCCGTAAATGGCTACACCTTC; CDR3: CASSEGGPVNGYTF
J: TRBJ1-1; size: -; V: TRBV28; D: -; DNA: TGTGCCAGCAGCGCGACGGGCGCCGTGAACACTGAAGCTTTCTTT; CDR3: CASSATGAVNTEAFF
J: TRBJ1-2; size: -; V: TRBV5-1; D: -; DNA: TGCGCCAGCAGCTTGCCAGGCCCCGGAGGCTACACCTTC; CDR3: CASSLPGPGGYTF
J: TRBJ1-1; size: -; V: TRBV28; D: TRBD1; DNA: TGTGCCAGCCGGACAGGGCCTGAAGCTTTCTTT; CDR3: CASRTGPEAFF
J: TRBJ2-1; size: once; V: TRBV5-1; D: -; DNA: TGCGCCAGCAGCTTGGCCGGGACGGCAACCTACAATGAGCAGTTCTTC; CDR3: CASSLAGTATYNEQFF
J: TRBJ2-7; size: -; V: TRBV28; D: -; DNA: TGTGCCAGCAGTTTATCCGGTGGAACCTACGAGCAGTACTTC; CDR3: CASSLSGGTYEQYF
J: TRBJ2-7; size: -; V: TRBV25-1; D: -; DNA: TGTGCCAGCAGTGGCTTTTCCGAGCAGTACTTC; CDR3: CASSGFSEQYF
J: TRBJ2-2; size: -; V: TRBV4-2; D: -; DNA: TGTGCCAGCAGCCAAACGAACACCGGGGAGCTGTTTTTT; CDR3: CASSQTNTGELFF
J: TRBJ2-2; size: -; V: TRBV11-3; D: -; DNA: TGTGCCAGCAGCCGGTCTGTTGGCACCGGGGAGCTGTTTTTT; CDR3: CASSRSVGTGELFF
J: TRBJ1-1; size: -; V: TRBV9; D: -; DNA: TGTGCCAGCAGCCTACAGGCCCAGGGCACTGAAGCTTTCTTT; CDR3: CASSLQAQGTEAFF
J: TRBJ2-6; size: -; V: TRBV4-3; D: -; DNA: TGCGCCAGCAGCCAAGAAAGACCCCTCTCTGGGGCCAACGTCCTGACTTTC; CDR3: CASSQERPLSGANVLTF
J: TRBJ2-7; size: -; V: TRBV5-1; D: -; DNA: TGCGCCAGCACACTCCTCATTGGGGAGAGTGCCGAGCAGTACTTC; CDR3: CASTLLIGESAEQYF
J: TRBJ2-1; size: once; V: TRBV6-6; D: TRBD1; DNA: TGTGCCAGCAGTTTTACAGGGGATAACTACAATGAGCAGTTCTTC; CDR3: CASSFTGDNYNEQFF
J: TRBJ1-1; size: -; V: TRBV6-5; D: -; DNA: TGTGCCAGCAGTTACTCCTGGGGGACCGCTAGCACTGAAGCTTTCTTT; CDR3: CASSYSWGTASTEAFF